This T cell receptor (beta chain) was recovered during a study of T-cell reconstitution after alpha-beta-depleted transplantation in children (dated by TCRdb to the mid-2010s). About the study as a whole: Using TCR repertoire profiling, the study quantitatively followed how T-cell immune reconstitution unfolded in children after TCRalphabeta/CD19-depleted allogeneic hematopoietic cell transplantation.

The library was generated by PCR. Instrument used: Illumina HiSeq 2500. TCR library preparation used molecular barcoding, with unique molecular identifiers applied to normalize quantification of the TCRbeta repertoire. TCRdb trimmed the raw reads at Q25, called clones with MiXCR and kept productive beta chains. A single entry per CDR3 protein holds the most common genes and DNA from its merged rows. Within this sample are almost 250,000 distinct CDR3 sequences, with about 25% of them counted one time only. The leading ten clones occupy more than 2% of the sample. Worth noting for this clonotype: The antigen it recognizes is unknown. Base-call qualities are not available, and no considerably larger clone is one nucleotide away.

This specimen's treatment or condition label, interpreted: allogeneic hematopoietic cell transplantation with graft depleted of TCRalphabeta T cells and CD19 B cells. The children who served as transplant recipients had been given grafts of TCRalphabeta/CD19-depleted allogeneic hematopoietic cells. From a lookup of the germline V gene, CDR1 and CDR2 are SNHLY and FYNNEI. Clipping removes 0 bases from V and 6 bases from J, with 7 as the unmatched junction base count. Taken from cysteine to phenylalanine, the CDR3 has 15 residues. The entry retains the CDR3 DNA only, 45 bases that are in frame from base 1. Overall results and qualifications from the work: Hyperexpanded clone frequencies declined over subsequent months; after one year, T-cell counts and TCRbeta diversity were mostly attributed to newly produced T cells. In some patients, the high TCRbeta diversity seen at day 60 was put down to recipient T cells and intrathymic progenitors that had survived conditioning. About two months after transplant, the apparently early recovery of alphabetaT-cell counts reportedly depended on just several hundred clones that had expanded rapidly and came from non-depleted graft cells.

The TCR was taken from a girl aged 2-10 years with Fanconi anemia, due to receive a stem cell transplant. Recombination joined TRBV2 with TRBJ2-7, with 8 bases matching TRBD1. The sample in question was PBMCs, obtained before TCRalphabeta/CD19-depleted stem cell transplant. CDR3 reads: CASSEAGTGLIEQYF. The DNA is as follows: TGTGCCAGCAGTGAAGCAGGGACAGGCCTGATCGAGCAGTACTTC. Outside the CDR3, residues come from the reference TRBV2 and TRBJ2-7 proteins, so the full variable domain is: EPEVTQTPSHQVTQMGQEVILRCVPISNHLYFYWYRQILGQKVEFLVSFYNNEISEKSEIFDDQFSVERPDGSNFTLKIRSTKLEDSAMYFCASSEAGTGLIEQYFGPGTRLTVT.